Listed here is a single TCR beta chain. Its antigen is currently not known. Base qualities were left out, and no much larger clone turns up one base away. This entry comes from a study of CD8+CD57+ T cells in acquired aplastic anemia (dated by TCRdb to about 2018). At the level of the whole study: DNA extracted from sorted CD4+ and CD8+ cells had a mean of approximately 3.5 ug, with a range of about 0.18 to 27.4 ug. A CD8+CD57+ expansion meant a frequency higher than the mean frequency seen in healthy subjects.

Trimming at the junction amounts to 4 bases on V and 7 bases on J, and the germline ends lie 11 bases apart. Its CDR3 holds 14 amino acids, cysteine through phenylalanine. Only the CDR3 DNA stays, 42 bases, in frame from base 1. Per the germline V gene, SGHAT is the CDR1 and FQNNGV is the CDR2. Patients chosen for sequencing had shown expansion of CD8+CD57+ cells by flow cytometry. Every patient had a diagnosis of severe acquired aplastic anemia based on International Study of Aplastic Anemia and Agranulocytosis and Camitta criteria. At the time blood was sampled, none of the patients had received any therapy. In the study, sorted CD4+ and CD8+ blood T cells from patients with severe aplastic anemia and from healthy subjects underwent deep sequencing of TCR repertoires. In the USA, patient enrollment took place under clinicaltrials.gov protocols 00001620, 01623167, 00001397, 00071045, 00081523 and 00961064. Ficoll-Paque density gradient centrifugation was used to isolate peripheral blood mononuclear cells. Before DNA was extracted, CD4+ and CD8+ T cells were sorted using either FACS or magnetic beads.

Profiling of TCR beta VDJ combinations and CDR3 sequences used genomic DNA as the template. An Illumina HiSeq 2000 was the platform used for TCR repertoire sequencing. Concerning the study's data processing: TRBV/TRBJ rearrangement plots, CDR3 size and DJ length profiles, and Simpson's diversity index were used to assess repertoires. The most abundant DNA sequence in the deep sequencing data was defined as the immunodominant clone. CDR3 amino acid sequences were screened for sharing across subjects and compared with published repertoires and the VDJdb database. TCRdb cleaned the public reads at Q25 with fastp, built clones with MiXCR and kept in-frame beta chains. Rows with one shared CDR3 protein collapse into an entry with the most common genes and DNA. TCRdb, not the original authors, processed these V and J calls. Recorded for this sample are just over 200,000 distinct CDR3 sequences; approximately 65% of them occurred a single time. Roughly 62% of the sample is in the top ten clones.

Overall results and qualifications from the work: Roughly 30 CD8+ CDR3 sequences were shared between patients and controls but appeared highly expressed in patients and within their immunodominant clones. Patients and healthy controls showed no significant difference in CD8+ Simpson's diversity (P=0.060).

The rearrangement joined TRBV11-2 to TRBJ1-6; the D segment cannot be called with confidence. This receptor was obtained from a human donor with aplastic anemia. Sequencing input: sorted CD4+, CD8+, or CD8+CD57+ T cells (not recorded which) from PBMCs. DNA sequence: TGTGCCAGCAGCTCCTTGAGCCCGAATTCACCCCTCCACTTT. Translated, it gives CASSSLSPNSPLHF.